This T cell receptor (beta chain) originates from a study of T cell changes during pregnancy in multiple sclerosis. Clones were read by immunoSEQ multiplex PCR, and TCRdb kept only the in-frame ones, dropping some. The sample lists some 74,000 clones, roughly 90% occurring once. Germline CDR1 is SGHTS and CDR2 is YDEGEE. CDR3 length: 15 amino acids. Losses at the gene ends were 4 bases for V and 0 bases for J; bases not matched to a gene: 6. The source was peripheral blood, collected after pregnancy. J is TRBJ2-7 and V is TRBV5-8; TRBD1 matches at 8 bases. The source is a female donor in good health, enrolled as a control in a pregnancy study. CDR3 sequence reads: CASSLPTGASYEQYF. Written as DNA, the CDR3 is TGTGCCAGCAGCCTACCGACAGGGGCCTCCTACGAGCAGTACTTC.